Listed here is a single T cell receptor beta chain. The record originates from a study of blood T cell repertoires in COVID-19. Clones were sequenced by immunoSEQ multiplex PCR, and TCRdb holds only the in-frame ones, with some missing. The table lists approximately 250,000 clones, approximately 90% of them singletons. Trimming took 1 base from V and 0 from J, leaving 9 bases between them. The CDR3 runs to 16 residues. The V gene's germline CDR1 is KGHSH and CDR2 LQKENI. The receptor's source is a man between 35 and 55 years old who had been exposed to COVID-19. The sample consisted of PBMCs or T cells enriched from blood (not recorded which). This chain connects TRBV18 to TRBJ1-4; no reliable D call. For the CDR3, the DNA is TGTGCCAGCTCACCACTGATATCAGCAACTAATGAAAAACTGTTTTTT. This codes for CASSPLISATNEKLFF.